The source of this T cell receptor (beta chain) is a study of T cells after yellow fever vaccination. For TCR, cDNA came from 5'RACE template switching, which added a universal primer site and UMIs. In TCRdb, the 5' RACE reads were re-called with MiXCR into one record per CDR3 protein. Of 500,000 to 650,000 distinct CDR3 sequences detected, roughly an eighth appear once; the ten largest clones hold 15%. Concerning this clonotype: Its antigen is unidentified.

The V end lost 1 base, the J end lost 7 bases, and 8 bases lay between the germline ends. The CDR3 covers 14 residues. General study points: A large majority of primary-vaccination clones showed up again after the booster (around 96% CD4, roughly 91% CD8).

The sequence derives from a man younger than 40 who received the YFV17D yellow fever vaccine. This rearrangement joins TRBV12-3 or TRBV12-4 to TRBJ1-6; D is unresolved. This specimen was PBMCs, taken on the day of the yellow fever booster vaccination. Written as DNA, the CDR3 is TGTGCCAGCAGTTTAGAGTTATGGAATTCACCCCTCCACTTT. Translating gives CASSLELWNSPLHF.